This T cell receptor beta chain emerged from a study of a mutant IDH1 vaccine in newly diagnosed glioma. Across the study: Vaccinations were initiated 4-6 weeks following radiotherapy alone, or were given together with temozolomide cycles. Beforehand, treatment had been radiotherapy, temozolomide, or both; the majority received both. Broader study findings: There seemed to be no relation between pseudoprogression and changes in top peripheral T cell clonotypes. In about 94% of patients, immune responses induced by the vaccine occurred.

Described time point: week 35, safety follow-up. The investigators gave 300 ug of mutant IDH1 20-mer peptide in each vaccine dose, together with topical imiquimod. For this clone: The antigen remains undetermined.

Sequencing used immunoSEQ multiplex PCR; TCRdb keeps in-frame clones, though not all of them. The table lists 45,000 to 55,000 clones, 76% of them singletons. The CDR3 is made up of 19 amino acids. The chain is built from TRBV21-1 and TRBJ2-2; TRBD2 is the table's D call and was not checked against the DNA. TRBV21-1 is termed a pseudogene. The sample was PBMCs, taken from a glioma patient whose treatment included an IDH1 peptide vaccine. The TCR originated in a man aged 40-55 years with glioma. CDR3 in DNA: TGTGCCAGATGGTGCGTGGGGAGTGGTGGCAGGCGGAACACCGGGGAGCTGTTTTTT. This encodes CARWCVGSGGRRNTGELFF.